Shown below are 21 T cell receptor beta chains from a single sample sequenced in a study of OX40 agonist ivuxolimab in advanced cancers. Profiling relied on immunoSEQ multiplex PCR, and the TCRdb table lists in-frame clones only, not all of them. The sample holds over 95,000 clones, 95% to 96% seen once. The starting material was CD4+ or CD8+ T cells sorted from blood, obtained in a trial of the OX40 agonist ivuxolimab. The receptors originated from an adult with an advanced solid tumor such as melanoma, head and neck, liver or kidney cancer.

This rearrangement joins TRBV27 to TRBJ2-3; no reliable D call. CDR3 length: 15 amino acids. Trimming took off 3 bases at V and 0 bases at J, with 10 bases between the two ends. Germline V gives CDR1 MNHEY, CDR2 SMNVEV (reference sequence). The CDR3: CASSLFVPSTDTQYF. The CDR3, as DNA: TGTGCCAGCAGTTTGTTTGTCCCTAGCACAGATACGCAGTATTTT.

Details on this clone: The same CDR3 also results from other DNA sequences found in this sample. The genes are TRBV28 and TRBJ2-7; 8 nucleotides agree with TRBD1. Looked up from germline, CDR1 is MDHEN and CDR2 is SYDVKM. Trimming removed 6 bases from V and 0 bases from J; junction bases left unmatched: 4. The CDR3 runs to 14 residues. The CDR3 here is CASRYRGSSYEQYF. In nucleotides, the CDR3 is TGTGCCAGCAGGTACAGGGGGAGCTCCTACGAGCAGTACTTC.

This sequence joins TRBV7-9 and TRBJ1-2, with D possibly TRBD1 on 5 matching bases. The V gene lost 4 bases and the J gene lost 2 bases, with 26 bases spanning the gap. The V gene's germline CDR1 is SEHNR and CDR2 FQNEAQ (reference sequence). The CDR3 is 19 residues long. Here the CDR3 reads CASSSTGWGIQGQNYGYTF. The DNA of the CDR3 is TGTGCCAGCAGCTCGACGGGGTGGGGGATCCAAGGCCAGAACTATGGCTACACCTTC. Looking up the rest from reference TRBV7-9 and TRBJ1-2 gives the full variable domain: DTGVSQNPRHKITKRGQNVTFRCDPISEHNRLYWYRQTLGQGPEFLTYFQNEAQLEKSRLLSDRFSAERPKGSFSTLEIQRTEQGDSAMYLCASSSTGWGIQGQNYGYTFGSGTRLTVV.

V gene TRBV19 combines with J gene TRBJ1-5; D is uncertain. V was shortened by 6 bases and J by 9 bases, with 12 bases between the two germline ends. The CDR3 is 12 amino acids. Germline V lookup: CDR1 LNHDA, CDR2 SQIVND (reference sequence). CDR3: CASRNGVTPQHF. Here the CDR3 DNA reads TGTGCCAGTAGGAATGGGGTTACGCCCCAGCATTTT.

This clone appeared once. The chain couples TRBV5-4 to TRBJ2-7; D is unclear. The CDR3 consists of 11 residues. CDR1 and CDR2 (germline): SGHNT, YYREEE (reference sequence). Trimming removed 0 bases from V and 7 bases from J, with 5 bases in between. CDR3 DNA sequence: TGTGCCAGCAGCTTGGTTGGGGAGCAGTACTTC. Translating it yields CASSLVGEQYF.

V and J are TRBV7-3 and TRBJ1-1; TRBD1 is a possible D gene (5 bases). With 5 bases removed from V and 4 bases from J, the gap between germline ends came to 11 bases. Per the germline V gene, CDR1 is SGHTA and CDR2 is FQGTGA. CDR3 length: 13 amino acids. CDR3 DNA sequence: TGTGCCAGCAGCGCACAGGTATCCACTGAAGCTTTCTTT. The encoded protein is CASSAQVSTEAFF. Using reference TRBV7-3 and TRBJ1-1 for the parts outside the CDR3, the full variable domain is GAGVSQTPSNKVTEKGKYVELRCDPISGHTALYWYRQSLGQGPEFLIYFQGTGAADDSGLPNDRFFAVRPEGSVSTLKIQRTERGDSAVYLCASSAQVSTEAFFGQGTRLTVV.

The chain employs TRBV28 and TRBJ2-1, with 10 nucleotides matching TRBD2. Germline-derived CDR1 and CDR2 are MDHEN and SYDVKM. J was trimmed by 4 bases and V by 2 bases; bases with no gene match: 14. The CDR3 is 19 residues long. This CDR3 is CASSLLAGDETPLYNEQFF. The CDR3 nucleotides are TGTGCCAGCAGTTTACTAGCGGGGGATGAAACCCCCCTTTACAATGAGCAGTTCTTC.

The chain recombines TRBV7-9 with TRBJ1-2; 9 bases map to TRBD1. This CDR3 contains 17 residues. Germline-derived CDR1 and CDR2 are SEHNR and FQNEAQ (reference sequence). The trim removed 2 bases at V and 4 bases at J, leaving 11 bases unmatched. The chain's CDR3 is CASSLSSPGTGPYGYTF. CDR3 in DNA: TGTGCCAGCAGCTTAAGCTCCCCCGGGACAGGGCCCTATGGCTACACCTTC.

This chain joins TRBV2 and TRBJ1-2; the D gene is possibly TRBD1 (6 bases). This CDR3 is built from 14 residues. CDR1 and CDR2 (germline): SNHLY, FYNNEI. Trimming stripped 6 bases from V and 4 bases from J, with 15 bases between. The CDR3 here is CASSEGGTLYGYTF. Here the CDR3 DNA reads TGTGCCAGCAGCGAGGGGGGGACTCTCTATGGCTACACCTTC.

V usage is TRBV7-2 and J usage is TRBJ1-4; possibly TRBD1 for D (5 bases). With 4 bases removed from V and 3 bases from J, the gap between germline ends came to 15 bases. Germline CDR1 SGHTA, CDR2 FQGNSA. The CDR3 spans 16 residues. CDR3 nucleotides: TGTGCCAGCAGCTCTCGCCCCGGGACTTCTAATGAAAAACTGTTTTTT. Its translation is CASSSRPGTSNEKLFF.

V usage is TRBV25-1 and J usage is TRBJ2-6; D call uncertain. Between the trimmed V and J ends, which lost 5 bases and 1 base, there was a span of 0 bases. This CDR3 is built from 12 residues. Germline-derived CDR1 and CDR2 are MGHDK and SYGVNS. This CDR3 is CASSSGANVLTF. In DNA form, the CDR3 reads TGTGCCAGCAGTTCTGGGGCCAACGTCCTGACTTTC.

J is TRBJ2-1 and V is TRBV5-4; D is possibly TRBD2 (6 bases). V dropped 2 bases and J dropped 4 bases, with 16 bases sitting between them. The CDR3 consists of 16 residues. CDR1 and CDR2 from the germline V gene are SGHNT and YYREEE (reference sequence). CDR3 nucleotides: TGTGCCAGCAGCTTAGAACCGGGGGATGGTTACAATGAGCAGTTCTTC. It specifies CASSLEPGDGYNEQFF.

This chain connects TRBV11-2 to TRBJ2-7, with 7 bases lining up with TRBD2. Germline V CDR1 and CDR2: SGHAT, FQNNGV. V lost 6 bases, J lost 0 bases, and 2 bases stayed unmatched. This CDR3 is built from 13 residues. The DNA for the CDR3 is TGTGCCAGCAGGGGAGGGGCCTCCTACGAGCAGTACTTC. Amino acids: CASRGGASYEQYF.

The chain couples TRBV27 to TRBJ2-1, with 9 bases aligning to TRBD1. V lost 4 bases and J lost 6; bases outside the gene matches: 7. This CDR3 is built from 15 residues. CDR1 is MNHEY, CDR2 SMNVEV, per germline (reference sequence). Written as DNA, the CDR3 is TGTGCCAGCAGTTCCGGGACAGGGATTGGCAATGAGCAGTTCTTC. Amino acid sequence: CASSSGTGIGNEQFF.

The chain employs TRBV29-1 and TRBJ2-7; TRBD1 is a possible D gene (6 bases). The V end lost 3 bases, the J end lost 0 bases, and 9 bases lay between the germline ends. Germline lookup yields CDR1 SQVTM and CDR2 ANQGSEA. The CDR3 covers 13 residues. CDR3 nucleotides: TGCAGCGTTGAGGACAGTAACTCCTACGAGCAGTACTTC. Translated: CSVEDSNSYEQYF.

The chain couples TRBV2 to TRBJ2-7; D unresolved. Looked up from germline, CDR1 is SNHLY and CDR2 is FYNNEI. The V gene lost 5 bases and the J gene lost 4 bases, with 6 bases spanning the gap. The CDR3 spans 11 residues. The CDR3 sequence: CASSSWYEQYF. Written as DNA, the CDR3 is TGTGCCAGCAGTTCCTGGTACGAGCAGTACTTC.

This chain links TRBV5-8 with TRBJ2-1; D ambiguous. Looked up from germline, CDR1 is SGHTS and CDR2 is YDEGEE. Trimming left V 0 bases short and J 4 bases short, with 5 bases between. The CDR3 has 13 residues. In nucleotides, the CDR3 is TGTGCCAGCAGCTTGGGTATTTACAATGAGCAGTTCTTC. The encoded protein is CASSLGIYNEQFF.

This chain joins TRBV11-2 and TRBJ2-7, with D unresolved. The CDR3 is made up of 13 amino acids. Between the trimmed V and J ends, which lost 5 bases and 4 bases, there was a span of 12 bases. Germline values: CDR1 SGHAT, CDR2 FQNNGV. The CDR3 sequence: CASSRVGNYEQYF. CDR3 coding DNA: TGTGCCAGCAGCCGAGTTGGGAATTACGAGCAGTACTTC.

J is TRBJ2-2 and V is TRBV7-9; 9 positions agree with TRBD1. In germline, CDR1 is SEHNR, CDR2 FQNEAQ (reference sequence). The J segment lost 5 bases and the V segment lost 4 bases, leaving 5 bases of the junction unmatched. The CDR3 has 15 amino acids. The CDR3 here is CASSSWDRETGELFF. The CDR3, as DNA: TGTGCCAGCAGCTCGTGGGACAGGGAAACCGGGGAGCTGTTTTTT.

V is TRBV15 and J is TRBJ1-2; 7 nucleotides match TRBD1. The ends lost 5 bases at V and 6 bases at J; junction bases unmatched: 6. CDR1 LNHNV and CDR2 YYDKDF come from the germline V gene (reference sequence). The CDR3 runs 13 residues. The CDR3 coding sequence is TGTGCCACCAGCTCCCGGACAGGACATGGCTACACCTTC. This codes for CATSSRTGHGYTF.

The V gene is TRBV7-3, the J gene TRBJ1-2, with a possible D match to TRBD1 (6 bases). CDR1 is SGHTA and CDR2 is FQGTGA in the germline V gene. The CDR3 has 13 amino acids. Trimming stripped 5 bases from V and 4 bases from J, with 11 bases between. The CDR3 region has the DNA TGTGCCAGCAGCCTCGGACAGTCCTATGGCTACACCTTC. Translating it yields CASSLGQSYGYTF.